A selection of T cell receptor beta chains follows, all from one sample in a study of blood T cells in healthy people across ages. TCRdb processed the 5' RACE reads anew with MiXCR; each CDR3 protein has one entry. Altogether under 2,000,000 distinct CDR3 sequences are present, roughly 50% being singletons, with the ten largest covering approximately 2.1%. The source material was blood. The receptors originated from a woman in her thirties or forties in good health. Both conserved end residues are part of each CDR3. Each record gives: clone size, CDR3 length, V gene, CDR3 protein. Only part of the rows carry a size: once, few, many, or a class if the clone is expanded.

size: -
length: 16
V: TRBV27
CDR3: CASSLSGGGAFDTQYF

size: -
length: 16
V: TRBV20-1
CDR3: CSARDRLAEYYNEQFF

size: few
length: 13
V: TRBV12-3/TRBV12-4
CDR3: CASRPMGSYEQYF

size: -
length: 17
V: TRBV15
CDR3: CATSTEKEGSLTDTQYF

size: -
length: 15
V: TRBV5-1
CDR3: CASSPTGTAFDEQFF

size: -
length: 11
V: TRBV29-1
CDR3: CSVWGSSGYTF

size: -
length: 13
V: TRBV20-1
CDR3: CSPLAGVQETQYF

size: -
length: 13
V: TRBV10-3
CDR3: CAISNPRTDMQYF

size: few
length: 15
V: TRBV28
CDR3: CASSLLGLGKETQYF

size: -
length: 16
V: TRBV6-2/TRBV6-3
CDR3: CASRLNGMPTNYGYTF

size: -
length: 14
V: TRBV20-1
CDR3: CSAKRDRGYNEQYF

size: few
length: 18
V: TRBV4-1
CDR3: CASSQDGPAGAYTDTQYF

size: -
length: 14
V: TRBV20-1
CDR3: CSAKRRTSSYEQYF

size: few
length: 12
V: TRBV6-4
CDR3: CASSEAGFGYTF

size: few
length: 15
V: TRBV20-1
CDR3: CSARPAGAPPYEQYF